This TCR beta chain was documented in a study of T cell changes during pregnancy in multiple sclerosis. The ends lost 4 bases at V and 6 bases at J; junction bases unmatched: 9. The germline CDR1 and CDR2 sequences are WNHNN and SYGVQD (reference sequence). The CDR3 has 15 residues. The protocol was immunoSEQ multiplex PCR, while the TCRdb copy is restricted to in-frame clones and leaves out a portion. The sample comprises tens of thousands of clones, over 85% of which are singletons, and roughly 1% rests with the top ten. This chain uses TRBV10-1 with TRBJ1-1; 9 bases agree with TRBD1. This specimen consisted of peripheral blood, obtained in the first trimester of pregnancy. The sequence came from a female donor with multiple sclerosis, enrolled in a pregnancy study. The CDR3 region is CASSVGLTGGAEAFF. The CDR3, as DNA: TGCGCCAGCAGTGTGGGATTGACAGGGGGGGCTGAAGCTTTCTTT.